Reported below is one T cell receptor beta chain. Its antigen is still unknown. A commercial ELISA kit detecting HCMV-specific IgG in serum was used to determine HCMV serostatus. Ficoll density gradient centrifugation was used to isolate peripheral blood mononuclear cells from blood. The sample comes from a study of T cells expressing NK-cell markers (dated by TCRdb to 2020 to 2021). For context, the study as a whole: TCR beta-chain repertoires were profiled in sorted CD3+CD56+NKG2C+, CD3+CD56+NKG2C- and CD3+CD56-NKG2C+ T-cell subsets from roughly eight donors. Sequencing of the libraries produced 2 x 150 bp reads on Illumina HiSeq 2000/2500, MiSeq or NextSeq. Most of the eight sequenced donors were HCMV-seropositive and one was HCMV-seronegative. The study sequenced eight donors, all healthy volunteers chosen at random: three men and five women.

What the research found in general, with its limitations: For 5 or 6 donors, the dominant CD3+CD56+NKG2C+ clonotypes were among the top 10 CD8+ clonotypes and accounted for roughly 1.0-8% of CD8+ T cells. Those dominant clonotypes were again the most abundant among CD3+CD56-NKG2C+ cells in a handful of donors, at about 25-60.1%. Whether the expanded NKG2C-expressing T cell clones were specific for HCMV antigens was left unclear.

Inclusive of the bounding cysteine and phenylalanine, the CDR3 is 12 residues long. Only the protein sequence is given. CDR1 and CDR2, looked up from the germline V gene (reference sequence), are PRHDT and FYEKMQ. Data came from an Illumina HiSeq 2000. The TCR beta cDNA libraries were made using 5'RACE template switching, a step that added both a universal primer site and unique molecular identifiers. Priming for cDNA synthesis came from the TCR beta constant segment, and two successive PCR amplification steps followed. The paper's processing steps were these. Reads were demultiplexed and grouped by UMI with MIGEC, and clonotypes were assembled and quantified with MiTCR. To exclude erroneous sequences, any TCR cDNA sequence not supported by at least two reads was discarded. The tcR package was used for downstream repertoire analysis, and clonotypes were matched across fractions by CDR3 nucleotide sequence plus V segment. VDJmatch was used to annotate antigen specificity against VDJdb, with one amino acid substitution in CDR3 permitted. TCRdb reprocessed the raw reads; every CDR3 protein sequence is a single record, and DNA is not supplied. The V and J calls shown here were made by TCRdb, not taken from the authors' results. Per the sample table, the count is around 100,000 distinct CDR3 sequences. The leading ten clones occupy around 18% of the sample.

The clonotype comes from a woman aged 18 to 75 in good health. Material: blood T cells: a sorted CD56 or NKG2C T cell subset, CD4+ or CD8+ T cells, or bulk PBMC T cells (not recorded which). The V and J genes are TRBV13 and TRBJ2-4; no DNA is available, so the TRBD1 call from TCRdb remains unchecked. For the CDR3, the sequence is CASSLGGDIQYF.